This entry lists 26 T cell receptor beta chains sequenced from one sample in a study of siplizumab effects on memory and regulatory T cells. The protocol was immunoSEQ multiplex PCR, while the TCRdb copy is restricted to in-frame clones and leaves out a portion. The sample has over 65,000 clones; approximately 95% are singletons. Sequencing used CD8+ T cells sorted from blood. Source of these receptors: a human donor in good health.

The chain employs TRBV29-1 and TRBJ1-2; TRBD1 matches 7 bases. Germline assignment: CDR1 SQVTM and CDR2 ANQGSEA. Germline trimming cut 6 bases from V and 4 bases from J; bases unmatched to any gene: 11. The CDR3 extends over 14 amino acids. CDR3 region: CSVSPGTAVYGYTF. CDR3 DNA: TGCAGCGTGAGCCCGGGGACAGCAGTCTATGGCTACACCTTC.

Only one count was recorded for this clone. The gene calls are TRBV19 and TRBJ1-2; D uncertain. Trimming pared 8 bases from V and 4 bases from J, leaving 14 bases between. The germline gives CDR1 LNHDA, CDR2 SQIVND (reference sequence). The CDR3 is 13 residues long. The DNA for the CDR3 is TGTGCCAGTCGTCAGGACGAAGCCTATGGCTACACCTTC. Protein product: CASRQDEAYGYTF.

This chain uses TRBV29-1 with TRBJ2-1, with a tentative D call TRBD2 (6 bases). Germline values: CDR1 SQVTM, CDR2 ANQGSEA. The CDR3 totals 14 residues. Trimming cost V 6 bases and J 5 bases, with 17 bases left between them. The chain's CDR3 is CSVDGGGYDNEQFF. CDR3 nucleotide sequence: TGCAGCGTGGACGGGGGTGGTTACGACAATGAGCAGTTCTTC.

The count of this clone is one. The rearrangement joins TRBV19 to TRBJ2-7, with D possibly TRBD2 on 6 matching bases. V lost 3 bases and J lost 2, with 14 bases in between. Germline CDR1 is LNHDA and CDR2 is SQIVND (reference sequence). There are 15 residues in the CDR3. The CDR3 nucleotides read TGTGCCAGTAGTATTAGCGGAGTAAACCCCTACGAGCAGTACTTC. Translation gives CASSISGVNPYEQYF.

This clone was recorded once. The V and J genes are TRBV9 and TRBJ1-1; D is undetermined. V was shortened by 0 bases and J by 3 bases, with 15 bases between the two germline ends. The germline V gene encodes CDR1 SGDLS and CDR2 YYNGEE. CDR3 length equals 16 residues. DNA for the CDR3: TGTGCCAGCAGCGTAGCTGGGGAAGGGAGGGACACTGAAGCTTTCTTT. Protein: CASSVAGEGRDTEAFF.

This sequence joins TRBV4-1 and TRBJ1-2, with 7 bases that match TRBD1. This CDR3 spans 13 amino acids. The germline V gene encodes CDR1 MGHRA and CDR2 YSYEKL. V dropped 1 base and J dropped 5; count of bases not matched to a gene: 1. CDR3 residues: CASSQGTGYGYTF. In DNA form, the CDR3 reads TGCGCCAGCAGCCAAGGGACAGGTTATGGCTACACCTTC.

The rearrangement joins TRBV27 to TRBJ1-3, with D hard to call. The CDR3 runs to 17 residues. V was clipped by 1 base and J by 1 base, with 14 bases between them. Germline lookup yields CDR1 MNHEY and CDR2 SMNVEV (reference sequence). CDR3 DNA: TGTGCCAGCAGTTTATACGGGGAATTTGGGTCTGGAAACACCATATATTTT. Amino acid sequence: CASSLYGEFGSGNTIYF.

The gene calls are TRBV7-2 and TRBJ1-5; 10 bases fit TRBD1. Germline loops: CDR1 SGHTA, CDR2 FQGNSA. Losses at the gene ends were 5 bases for V and 7 bases for J; bases not matched to a gene: 8. The CDR3 is 15 amino acids. As DNA, the CDR3 is TGTGCCAGCAGCCGAGGGACAGGGGTTGGACAGCCCCAGCATTTT. This encodes CASSRGTGVGQPQHF.

This clone occurred a few times. This chain uses TRBV5-1 with TRBJ2-3, with TRBD2 matching 7 bases. The CDR3 length is 15 residues. Trimming took 4 bases from V and 6 from J; bases not matched to a gene: 11. Germline lookup yields CDR1 SGHRS and CDR2 YFSETQ. The CDR3 nucleotides read TGCGCCAGCAGCCAGACTACTAGCGTTTCGGATACGCAGTATTTT. Protein product: CASSQTTSVSDTQYF. Combining the CDR3 with reference TRBV5-1 and TRBJ2-3 gives the whole variable domain KAGVTQTPRYLIKTRGQQVTLSCSPISGHRSVSWYQQTPGQGLQFLFEYFSETQRNKGNFPGRFSGRQFSNSRSEMNVSTLELGDSALYLCASSQTTSVSDTQYFGPGTRLTVL.

V is TRBV9 and J is TRBJ2-7; D tentatively fits TRBD1 or TRBD2 (6 bases each). Germline values: CDR1 SGDLS, CDR2 YYNGEE. This CDR3 is built from 15 residues. The ends were cut back, 4 bases at V and 2 bases at J, with 16 bases in the middle. The CDR3 is CASSLYGGGTYEQYF. The CDR3 DNA follows: TGTGCCAGCAGCCTTTACGGGGGCGGAACCTACGAGCAGTACTTC.

This chain links TRBV28 with TRBJ1-5; possibly TRBD1 for D (6 bases). V was trimmed by 3 bases and J by 5 bases, leaving 17 bases between them. The CDR3 is 16 amino acids. Germline V gene lookup returns CDR1 MDHEN and CDR2 SYDVKM. The CDR3 spells CASSLGGGEDYQPQHF. The CDR3 DNA sequence: TGTGCCAGCAGTTTGGGGGGGGGCGAGGACTATCAGCCCCAGCATTTT.

The rearrangement uses TRBV28 and TRBJ2-3; D may be TRBD1 (5 bases). The CDR3 consists of 15 residues. From germline, CDR1 is MDHEN and CDR2 SYDVKM. The V gene lost 4 bases and the J gene lost 0 bases, with 11 bases spanning the gap. The CDR3 reads CASSSDTSSTDTQYF. The CDR3 DNA reads as TGTGCCAGCAGTTCGGACACCTCTAGCACAGATACGCAGTATTTT.

This clone was counted a few times. J is TRBJ1-1 and V is TRBV13; 8 bases map to TRBD1. The CDR3 length is 14 residues. Germline CDR1 PRHDT, CDR2 FYEKMQ (reference sequence). The V gene end was trimmed by 4 bases and the J gene end by 1 base; junction bases not matched to a gene: 2. The CDR3 sequence is CASSSGTGNTEAFF. The CDR3 DNA reads as TGTGCCAGCAGCTCCGGGACAGGGAACACTGAAGCTTTCTTT.

The chain combines TRBV27 with TRBJ2-5; D not certain. V dropped 11 bases and J dropped 5 bases, with 12 bases sitting between them. Germline loops: CDR1 MNHEY, CDR2 SMNVEV (reference sequence). The CDR3 covers 11 residues. CDR3 nucleotide sequence: TGTGCCTCCGGTGGTGGGGAGACCCAGTACTTC. This codes for CASGGGETQYF.

The chain carries TRBV7-9 and TRBJ2-7; TRBD2 matches 7 bases. Germline CDR1 and CDR2: SEHNR and FQNEAQ (reference sequence). V lost 5 bases, J lost 2 bases, and 6 bases stayed unmatched. This CDR3 contains 14 residues. CDR3 sequence (DNA): TGTGCCAGCAGCCCACGACTAGCACCCTACGAGCAGTACTTC. The encoded protein is CASSPRLAPYEQYF.

The V gene is TRBV19, the J gene TRBJ2-5; 10 bases are shared with TRBD1. The CDR3 has 14 residues. Trimming at V came to 4 bases and at J to 5 bases, leaving 4 bases not matched to a gene. Germline CDR1 reads LNHDA; CDR2 reads SQIVND (reference sequence). The CDR3 is CASSRDRGLETQYF. CDR3 DNA: TGTGCCAGTAGTAGAGACAGGGGGCTCGAGACCCAGTACTTC.

The chain joins TRBV30 to TRBJ2-7; TRBD1 aligns across 9 bases. J gave up 3 bases and V 2 bases, and 2 bases lay outside the gene matches. Germline loops: CDR1 GTSNPN, CDR2 SVGIG (reference sequence). The CDR3 is 13 residues long. CDR3 bases: TGTGCCTGGAGTCCGGGACAGGGCTACGAGCAGTACTTC. Translating gives CAWSPGQGYEQYF.

The gene calls are TRBV5-6 and TRBJ1-1, with no clear D. CDR3 length: 12 amino acids. The V end was cut by 0 bases, the J end by 5 bases, with 5 bases between. Germline CDR1 SGHDT, CDR2 YYEEEE. CDR3 amino acids: CASSLGVTEAFF. The DNA for the CDR3 is TGTGCCAGCAGCTTGGGGGTTACTGAAGCTTTCTTT.

CDR3 in DNA: TGTGCCAGCAGCACCCCGAACACTGAAGCTTTCTTT. Translated, it gives CASSTPNTEAFF. The chain is built from TRBV9 and TRBJ1-1; D uncertain. The V end lost 4 bases, the J end lost 1 base, and 5 bases lay between the germline ends. The CDR3 has 12 residues. Germline CDR1 and CDR2: SGDLS and YYNGEE.

The chain links TRBV10-1 to TRBJ2-7, with D possibly matching TRBD2 (6 bases). The CDR3 is 13 amino acids. Trimming removed 0 bases from V and 6 bases from J, with 9 bases in between. Germline V CDR1 and CDR2: WNHNN, SYGVQD (reference sequence). The CDR3 DNA is TGCGCCAGCAGTGAGTCGGCCGGGGGCGAGCAGTACTTC. Encoded protein: CASSESAGGEQYF.

Notes on this clone: The germline gene is not matched at one end of the junction; a read error may be the cause. The chain couples TRBV7-7 to TRBJ2-2, with 7 bases that match TRBD1. The CDR3 length is 13 residues. Germline CDR1 SSHAT, CDR2 FNYEAQ (reference sequence). The CDR3 DNA reads as TGTGCTAGCAGCCCTACAGGGGCCGGGGAGCTGTTTTTT. This gives the protein CASSPTGAGELFF.

The chain couples TRBV7-6 to TRBJ2-7, with D possibly matching TRBD2 (6 bases). The ends were cut back, 4 bases at V and 7 bases at J, with 14 bases in the middle. Germline V CDR1 and CDR2: SGHVS, FNYEAQ. This CDR3 comprises 13 residues. The CDR3 DNA is TGTGCCAGCAGCTACGGGACTGCCGTGGAGCAGTACTTC. Protein sequence: CASSYGTAVEQYF.

With regard to this clone: Other nucleotide sequences in the sample specify the same CDR3. The chain carries TRBV18 and TRBJ2-7; 11 bases align to TRBD1. The CDR3 length is 14 residues. Germline CDR1 reads KGHSH; CDR2 reads LQKENI. The trim removed 3 bases at V and 3 bases at J, leaving 1 base unmatched. The CDR3 DNA reads as TGTGCCAGCTCACCTGGGACAGGGGGCTACGAGCAGTACTTC. Translated, it gives CASSPGTGGYEQYF.

This chain joins TRBV19 and TRBJ2-7; maybe TRBD2 (5 bases). CDR1 LNHDA and CDR2 SQIVND come from the germline V gene (reference sequence). The CDR3 is 15 residues long. V shed 2 bases and J shed 2 bases, with 13 bases lying between them. The CDR3: CASSIIGESTYEQYF. CDR3 nucleotide sequence: TGTGCCAGTAGTATAATCGGGGAATCGACCTACGAGCAGTACTTC.

The chain combines TRBV9 with TRBJ2-5, with D perhaps matching TRBD1 or TRBD2 (6 bases each). With 1 base removed from V and 5 bases from J, the gap between germline ends came to 12 bases. This CDR3 has 14 amino acids. Germline assignment: CDR1 SGDLS and CDR2 YYNGEE. The CDR3 loop reads CASSVTGAGETQYF. The CDR3 DNA sequence: TGTGCCAGCAGCGTAACGGGGGCCGGGGAGACCCAGTACTTC.

The V call is TRBV4-2, the J call TRBJ2-7, with a possible D match to TRBD1 (5 bases). CDR1 is LGHNA, CDR2 YNFKEQ, per germline. The CDR3 loop spans 16 amino acids. Trimming took off 0 bases at V and 6 bases at J, with 18 bases between the two ends. The DNA for the CDR3 is TGTGCCAGCAGCCAAGACATTTTAGGGGAATTTGGCGAGCAGTACTTC. It translates to CASSQDILGEFGEQYF.